This T cell receptor (beta chain) emerged from a study of long-term antiretroviral therapy in people with HIV. Study-level findings and limits: Repertoire dominance by clones expanded before ART was seen at all time points. CDR3 lengths in HIV samples spanned a narrower range than controls.

For each donor, at least one pre-ART and at least two post-ART PBMC samples were available. Only United States sites treated participants with HIV. Note on this clone: Its antigen remains unknown.

CDR3 length: 14 amino acids. Germline V gene data show CDR1 as MGHRA and CDR2 as YSYEKL. V was trimmed by 5 bases and J by 4 bases, leaving 11 bases between them. They ran version v3.0 of the immunoSEQ assay at survey level. Sequenced by immunoSEQ multiplex PCR; TCRdb stores in-frame clones only, minus some. Of about 15,000 clones listed, around 85% were seen once; the top ten hold approximately 16%. The rearrangement joins TRBV4-1 to TRBJ1-4; D is ambiguous. This receptor was obtained from a man in his forties with HIV. The source material was unsorted PBMCs, sampled just before starting antiretroviral therapy. For the CDR3, the DNA is TGCGCCAGCAGCTATAACAGTATTAATGAAAAACTGTTTTTT. Its translation is CASSYNSINEKLFF.